The next 18 T cell receptor beta chains were all read from a single sample in a study of shared clonotypes between healthy human individuals. Produced via immunoSEQ multiplex PCR; TCRdb's table is partial and in-frame only. The sample comprises hundreds of thousands of clones, roughly 70% of which are singletons, and 1.5% to 2% rests with the top ten. Sequencing was carried out using memory CD4+ T cells sorted from blood. The subset is: CD45RA-negative fraction. The receptors originated from a young woman in good health.

V is TRBV6-6 and J is TRBJ2-1, with TRBD1 as a possible D gene (5 bases). Germline V gene lookup returns CDR1 MNHNY and CDR2 SVGAGI (reference sequence). With 5 bases removed from V and 0 bases from J, the gap between germline ends came to 8 bases. CDR3 length: 14 residues. CDR3 DNA sequence: TGTGCCAGCAGTGGGCAGGGCTCCTACAATGAGCAGTTCTTC. Translating gives CASSGQGSYNEQFF.

This clone occurred a few times. This rearrangement joins TRBV21-1 to TRBJ2-7; the table's D call, TRBD2, has no DNA check behind it. TRBV21-1 is a pseudogene locus. The CDR3 consists of 15 residues. CDR3: CASSKALNLDYEQYF. As DNA, the CDR3 is TGTGCCAGCAGCAAAGCGCTCAATTTAGACTACGAGCAGTACTTC.

The chain employs TRBV27 and TRBJ2-5; 7 positions agree with TRBD1. V gave up 0 bases and J gave up 5 bases; unmatched junction bases: 6. The CDR3 consists of 15 residues. Germline values: CDR1 MNHEY, CDR2 SMNVEV (reference sequence). CDR3 DNA sequence: TGTGCCAGCAGTTTATCGACAGGGCAGGGGGAGACCCAGTACTTC. This codes for CASSLSTGQGETQYF.

The chain is built from TRBV28 and TRBJ2-6; 8 nucleotides agree with TRBD1. The ends lost 5 bases at V and 3 bases at J; junction bases unmatched: 9. This CDR3 is built from 17 residues. The germline CDR1 and CDR2 sequences are MDHEN and SYDVKM. The CDR3 nucleotides read TGTGCCAGCAGTCCCGGACAGGGATTATTTGGGGCCAACGTCCTGACTTTC. It is translated as CASSPGQGLFGANVLTF.

This chain uses TRBV7-9 with TRBJ1-1; D is uncertain. The CDR3 is 11 amino acids. V was clipped by 8 bases and J by 6 bases, with 10 bases between them. Germline-derived CDR1 and CDR2 are SEHNR and FQNEAQ (reference sequence). The CDR3 bases are TGTGCCAGCGGCCCCGGGGCTGAAGCTTTCTTT. It specifies CASGPGAEAFF.

The chain employs TRBV28 and TRBJ2-2; D call uncertain. The CDR3 sequence is 22 residues long. Trimming took 3 bases from V and 1 from J, leaving 30 bases between them. In germline, CDR1 is MDHEN, CDR2 SYDVKM. The CDR3 nucleotides are TGTGCCAGCAGTTTGGATTTGGTATCGTGGGGTCGGTGGCGAGAGAACACCGGGGAGCTGTTTTTT. Translating gives CASSLDLVSWGRWRENTGELFF.

The chain links TRBV7-9 to TRBJ2-3; 8 bases are a match to TRBD2. Per the germline V gene, CDR1 is SEHNR and CDR2 is FQNEAQ (reference sequence). After removal of 3 bases from V and 2 bases from J, the junction contained 7 bases not matched to a gene. The CDR3 length is 16 residues. The CDR3 sequence: CASSFPGGSATDTQYF. CDR3 nucleotide sequence: TGTGCCAGCAGCTTCCCGGGGGGGTCAGCCACAGATACGCAGTATTTT.

The chain has TRBV27 and TRBJ2-1; a weak D match, TRBD1 (5 bases). The V gene lost 5 bases and the J gene lost 9 bases, with 14 bases spanning the gap. Germline loops: CDR1 MNHEY, CDR2 SMNVEV (reference sequence). The CDR3 sequence is 13 residues long. CDR3 sequence: CASSAPGRAEQFF. DNA for the CDR3: TGTGCCAGCAGTGCACCGGGCAGGGCTGAGCAGTTCTTC.

In this sample, this clone turned up a few times. CDR3 residues: CATKDGATNEKLFF. Written as DNA, the CDR3 is TGTGCCACAAAGGACGGAGCAACTAATGAAAAACTGTTTTTT. The chain carries TRBV19 and TRBJ1-4, with D unclear. Germline V gene sequence: CDR1 LNHDA, CDR2 SQIVND (reference sequence). The CDR3 consists of 14 residues. V lost 10 bases and J lost 0, with 12 bases in between.

This clone has a count of ten or more. The genes are TRBV28 and TRBJ2-5; 7 nucleotides align to TRBD2. The CDR3 has 15 residues. Trimming removed 6 bases from V and 3 bases from J; junction bases left unmatched: 10. Germline values: CDR1 MDHEN, CDR2 SYDVKM. The CDR3, as DNA: TGTGCCAGCAGCCCAGGGAGGGGATCCGAAGAGACCCAGTACTTC. This translates into CASSPGRGSEETQYF.

This chain connects TRBV28 to TRBJ2-3; maybe TRBD1 (7 bases). Germline V gives CDR1 MDHEN, CDR2 SYDVKM. The CDR3 runs to 15 residues. Trimming stripped 6 bases from V and 1 base from J, with 14 bases between. The CDR3 spells CASSPEGAGTDTQYF. In DNA form, the CDR3 reads TGTGCCAGCAGCCCGGAGGGGGCAGGCACAGATACGCAGTATTTT.

This CDR3 reads CASRRTRGSEQYF. In DNA, the CDR3 is TGCGCCAGCCGGCGAACACGCGGGAGTGAGCAGTACTTC. This rearrangement joins TRBV10-1 to TRBJ2-7, with 7 nucleotides matching TRBD2. V dropped 8 bases and J dropped 7; count of bases not matched to a gene: 11. Germline V lookup: CDR1 WNHNN, CDR2 SYGVQD (reference sequence). The CDR3 totals 13 residues.

The chain has TRBV23-1 and TRBJ2-6; unclear D gene. TRBV23-1 is labeled an ORF, and its function is uncertain. V lost 5 bases, J lost 5 bases, and 16 bases lay in between. The CDR3 has 16 residues. The DNA for the CDR3 is TGCGCCAGCAGTGTGGCTGAACAAAGTCGGGCCAACGTCCTGACTTTC. Translation: CASSVAEQSRANVLTF.

This clone was found a few times. V and J are TRBV27 and TRBJ2-2, with 9 positions matching TRBD1. In germline, CDR1 is MNHEY, CDR2 SMNVEV (reference sequence). CDR3 length equals 16 residues. V was clipped by 5 bases and J by 5 bases; unmatched bases: 9. The CDR3 spells CASSAAPGQGTGELFF. For the CDR3, the DNA is TGTGCCAGCAGTGCCGCCCCGGGACAGGGAACCGGGGAGCTGTTTTTT.

This chain joins TRBV28 and TRBJ1-5; maybe TRBD1 (5 bases). Germline V lookup: CDR1 MDHEN, CDR2 SYDVKM. There are 14 residues in the CDR3. The V end was cut by 3 bases, the J end by 5 bases, with 11 bases between. The CDR3, as DNA: TGTGCCAGCAGTTTGGTCAGGGTTGATCAGCCCCAGCATTTT. Encoded protein: CASSLVRVDQPQHF. Full variable domain (rest looked up from reference TRBV28 and TRBJ1-5): DVKVTQSSRYLVKRTGEKVFLECVQDMDHENMFWYRQDPGLGLRLIYFSYDVKMKEKGDIPEGYSVSREKKERFSLILESASTNQTSMYLCASSLVRVDQPQHFGDGTRLSIL.

J is TRBJ2-2 and V is TRBV18; 7 positions match TRBD2. V dropped 3 bases and J dropped 1; count of bases not matched to a gene: 5. This CDR3 has 16 amino acids. From germline, CDR1 is KGHSH and CDR2 LQKENI. CDR3 sequence (DNA): TGTGCCAGCTCACCGTTGCTAGCGGAGAACACCGGGGAGCTGTTTTTT. It is translated as CASSPLLAENTGELFF. Full variable domain (rest looked up from reference TRBV18 and TRBJ2-2): NAGVMQNPRHLVRRRGQEARLRCSPMKGHSHVYWYRQLPEEGLKFMVYLQKENIIDESGMPKERFSAEFPKEGPSILRIQQVVRGDSAAYFCASSPLLAENTGELFFGEGSRLTVL.

The chain employs TRBV2 and TRBJ2-7; TRBD1 matches 9 bases. Per germline, CDR1 SNHLY and CDR2 FYNNEI. The trim removed 10 bases at V and 7 bases at J, leaving 11 bases unmatched. The CDR3 loop spans 13 amino acids. The CDR3 region is CATGTGQIGEQYF. The CDR3, as DNA: TGTGCCACTGGGACAGGGCAAATAGGGGAGCAGTACTTC.

This clone has at least ten counts. This chain links TRBV29-1 with TRBJ2-1; D is unclear. Trimming cost V 4 bases and J 0 bases, with 10 bases left between them. The germline V gene encodes CDR1 SQVTM and CDR2 ANQGSEA. CDR3 length: 14 residues. Here the CDR3 reads CSVVHADSYNEQFF. The CDR3 DNA reads TGCAGCGTTGTCCACGCGGACTCCTACAATGAGCAGTTCTTC.